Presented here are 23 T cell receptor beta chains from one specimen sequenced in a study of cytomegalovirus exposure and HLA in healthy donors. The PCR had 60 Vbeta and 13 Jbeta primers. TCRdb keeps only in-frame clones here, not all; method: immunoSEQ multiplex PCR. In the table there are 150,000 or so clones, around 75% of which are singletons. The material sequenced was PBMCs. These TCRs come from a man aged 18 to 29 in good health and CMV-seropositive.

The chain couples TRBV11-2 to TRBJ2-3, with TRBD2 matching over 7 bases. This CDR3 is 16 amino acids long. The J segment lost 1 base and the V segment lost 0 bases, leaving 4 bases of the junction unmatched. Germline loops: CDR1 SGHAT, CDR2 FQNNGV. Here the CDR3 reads CASSLDRSGGTDTQYF. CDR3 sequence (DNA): TGTGCCAGCAGCTTAGATCGGAGCGGGGGCACAGATACGCAGTATTTT.

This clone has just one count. The CDR3 region is CASSFASSNTGELFF. CDR3 DNA: TGCGCCAGCAGCTTCGCCAGTTCGAACACCGGGGAGCTGTTTTTT. The chain uses TRBV5-1 and TRBJ2-2; D is unclear. Trimming stripped 2 bases from V and 0 bases from J, with 8 bases between. Germline loops: CDR1 SGHRS, CDR2 YFSETQ. The CDR3 totals 15 residues.

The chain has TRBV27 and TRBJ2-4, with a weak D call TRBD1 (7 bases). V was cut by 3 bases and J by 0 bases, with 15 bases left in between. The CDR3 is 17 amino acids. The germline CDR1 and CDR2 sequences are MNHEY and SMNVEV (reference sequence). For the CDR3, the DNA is TGTGCCAGCAGTTTTCAGGCAGGGGGGATAGCCAAAAACATTCAGTACTTC. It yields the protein CASSFQAGGIAKNIQYF.

The CDR3 protein is CASSLDGTSGVEQFF. The CDR3 DNA reads TGCGCCAGCAGCTTGGACGGGACTAGCGGAGTTGAGCAGTTCTTC. This chain links TRBV5-1 with TRBJ2-1, with TRBD2 matching 11 bases. CDR3 size: 15 residues. V lost 0 bases and J lost 9; bases outside the gene matches: 5. The germline CDR1 and CDR2 sequences are SGHRS and YFSETQ.

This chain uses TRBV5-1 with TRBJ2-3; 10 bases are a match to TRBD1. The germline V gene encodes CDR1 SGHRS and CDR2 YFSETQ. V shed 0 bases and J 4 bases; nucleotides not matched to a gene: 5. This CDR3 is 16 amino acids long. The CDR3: CASSLVGTGEPDTQYF. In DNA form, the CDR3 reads TGCGCCAGCAGCTTGGTCGGGACAGGGGAGCCAGATACGCAGTATTTT. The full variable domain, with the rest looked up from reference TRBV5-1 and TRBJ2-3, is KAGVTQTPRYLIKTRGQQVTLSCSPISGHRSVSWYQQTPGQGLQFLFEYFSETQRNKGNFPGRFSGRQFSNSRSEMNVSTLELGDSALYLCASSLVGTGEPDTQYFGPGTRLTVL.

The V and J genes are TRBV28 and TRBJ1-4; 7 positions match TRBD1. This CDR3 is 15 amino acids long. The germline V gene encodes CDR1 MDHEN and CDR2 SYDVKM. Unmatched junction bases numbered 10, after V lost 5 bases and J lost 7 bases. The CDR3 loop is CASSLPQGMGEKLFF. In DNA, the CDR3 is TGTGCCAGCAGTCTCCCACAGGGGATGGGTGAAAAACTGTTTTTT.

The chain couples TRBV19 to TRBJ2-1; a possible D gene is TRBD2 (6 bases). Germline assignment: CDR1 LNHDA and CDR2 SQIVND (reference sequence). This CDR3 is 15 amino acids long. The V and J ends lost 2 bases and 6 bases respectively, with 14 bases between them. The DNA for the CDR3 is TGTGCCAGTAGTATATTCCGCGGGGCGAGCAATGAGCAGTTCTTC. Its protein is CASSIFRGASNEQFF.

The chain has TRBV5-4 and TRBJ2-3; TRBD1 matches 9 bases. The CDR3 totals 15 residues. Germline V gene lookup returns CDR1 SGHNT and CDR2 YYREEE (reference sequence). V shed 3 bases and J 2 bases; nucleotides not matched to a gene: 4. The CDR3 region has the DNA TGTGCCAGCAGCTCAAGGACAGGGGTCACAGATACGCAGTATTTT. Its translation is CASSSRTGVTDTQYF. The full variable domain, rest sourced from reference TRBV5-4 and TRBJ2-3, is ETGVTQSPTHLIKTRGQQVTLRCSSQSGHNTVSWYQQALGQGPQFIFQYYREEENGRGNFPPRFSGLQFPNYSSELNVNALELDDSALYLCASSSRTGVTDTQYFGPGTRLTVL.

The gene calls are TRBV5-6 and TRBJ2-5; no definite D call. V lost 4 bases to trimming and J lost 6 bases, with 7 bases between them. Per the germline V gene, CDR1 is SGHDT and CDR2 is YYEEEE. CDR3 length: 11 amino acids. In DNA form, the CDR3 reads TGTGCCAGCAGCCTGCGGCAGACCCAGTACTTC. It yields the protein CASSLRQTQYF.

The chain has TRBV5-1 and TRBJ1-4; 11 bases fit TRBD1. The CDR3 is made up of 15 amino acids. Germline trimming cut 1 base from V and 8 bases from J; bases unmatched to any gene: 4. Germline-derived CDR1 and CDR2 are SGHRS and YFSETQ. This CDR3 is CASSLLGTGGEKLFF. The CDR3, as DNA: TGCGCCAGCAGCTTGCTGGGGACAGGGGGAGAAAAACTGTTTTTT.

CDR3 region: CASAGGQLTGTPFQETQYF. The CDR3 coding sequence is TGTGCCAGCGCTGGGGGCCAACTTACCGGGACACCCTTCCAAGAGACCCAGTACTTC. This chain links TRBV11-2 with TRBJ2-5; a possible D gene is TRBD1 (6 bases). CDR3 size: 19 residues. V was pared by 8 bases and J by 1 base, with 29 bases between. Germline CDR1 is SGHAT and CDR2 is FQNNGV. Looking up the rest from reference TRBV11-2 and TRBJ2-5 gives the full variable domain: EAGVAQSPRYKIIEKRQSVAFWCNPISGHATLYWYQQILGQGPKLLIQFQNNGVVDDSQLPKDRFSAERLKGVDSTLKIQPAKLEDSAVYLCASAGGQLTGTPFQETQYFGPGTRLLVL.

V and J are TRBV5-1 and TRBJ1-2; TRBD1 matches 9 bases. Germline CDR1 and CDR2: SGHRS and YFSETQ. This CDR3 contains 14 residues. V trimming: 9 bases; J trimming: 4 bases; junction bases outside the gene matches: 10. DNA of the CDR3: TGCGCCACCCGAACAGGGGGCGCAGCCTATGGCTACACCTTC. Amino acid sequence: CATRTGGAAYGYTF.

The CDR3 DNA reads as TGTGCCAGCAGCCCCCGAGATCGCGGGGAGCTGTTTTTT. Its translation: CASSPRDRGELFF. J is TRBJ2-2 and V is TRBV7-8, with D hard to call. Germline V gives CDR1 SGHVS, CDR2 FQNEAQ. This CDR3 is built from 13 residues. Trimming stripped 5 bases from V and 7 bases from J, with 11 bases between.

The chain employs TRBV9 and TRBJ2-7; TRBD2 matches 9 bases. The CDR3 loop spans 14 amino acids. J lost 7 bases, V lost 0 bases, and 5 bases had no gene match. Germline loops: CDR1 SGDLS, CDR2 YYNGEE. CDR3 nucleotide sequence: TGTGCCAGCAGCGTAGGTCTAGCGGGGAGTGAGCAGTACGTC. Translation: CASSVGLAGSEQYV.

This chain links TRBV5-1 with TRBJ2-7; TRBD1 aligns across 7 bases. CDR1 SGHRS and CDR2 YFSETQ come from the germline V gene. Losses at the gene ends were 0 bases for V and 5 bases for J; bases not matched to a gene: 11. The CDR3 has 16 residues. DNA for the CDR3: TGCGCCAGCAGCTTGGAACCGACAGGGCGTGGGCACGAGCAGTACGTC. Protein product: CASSLEPTGRGHEQYV.

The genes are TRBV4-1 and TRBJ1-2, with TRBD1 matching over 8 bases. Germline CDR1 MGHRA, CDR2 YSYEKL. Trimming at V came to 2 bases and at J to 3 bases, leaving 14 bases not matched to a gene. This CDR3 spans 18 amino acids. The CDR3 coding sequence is TGCGCCAGCAGCCAATCAACAGGGGGAGGCTATGACGACTATGGCTACACCTTC. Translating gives CASSQSTGGGYDDYGYTF.

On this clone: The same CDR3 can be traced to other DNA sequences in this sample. The CDR3 DNA sequence: TGTGCCAGCAGCTTACGGGGGACTGAAGCTTTCTTT. Residues: CASSLRGTEAFF. The chain links TRBV7-9 to TRBJ1-1; tentative D call: TRBD1 (5 bases). This CDR3 has 12 amino acids. The V end was cut by 2 bases, the J end by 5 bases, with 6 bases between. The germline CDR1 and CDR2 sequences are SEHNR and FQNEAQ (reference sequence).

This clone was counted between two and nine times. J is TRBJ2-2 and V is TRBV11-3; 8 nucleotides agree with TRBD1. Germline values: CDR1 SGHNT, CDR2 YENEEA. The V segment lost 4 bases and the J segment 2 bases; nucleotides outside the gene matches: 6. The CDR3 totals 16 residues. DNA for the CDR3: TGTGCCAGCAGCTCCGGGACAGGACATAACACCGGGGAGCTGTTTTTT. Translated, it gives CASSSGTGHNTGELFF. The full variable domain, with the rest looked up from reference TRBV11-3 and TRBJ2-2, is EAGVVQSPRYKIIEKKQPVAFWCNPISGHNTLYWYLQNLGQGPELLIRYENEEAVDDSQLPKDRFSAERLKGVDSTLKIQPAELGDSAVYLCASSSGTGHNTGELFFGEGSRLTVL.

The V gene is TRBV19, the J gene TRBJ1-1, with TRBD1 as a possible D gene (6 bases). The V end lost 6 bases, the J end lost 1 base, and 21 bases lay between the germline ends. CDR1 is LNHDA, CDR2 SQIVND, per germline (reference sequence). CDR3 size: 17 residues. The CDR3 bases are TGTGCCAGTAGGAATCCACCGGGGACAAGAGGGAACACTGAAGCTTTCTTT. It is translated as CASRNPPGTRGNTEAFF.

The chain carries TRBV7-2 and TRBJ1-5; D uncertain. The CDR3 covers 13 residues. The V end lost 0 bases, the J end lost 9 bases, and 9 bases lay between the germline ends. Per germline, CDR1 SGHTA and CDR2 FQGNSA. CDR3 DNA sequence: TGTGCCAGCAGCTTAGCGGAGGGCCGGCCCCAGCATTTT. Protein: CASSLAEGRPQHF.

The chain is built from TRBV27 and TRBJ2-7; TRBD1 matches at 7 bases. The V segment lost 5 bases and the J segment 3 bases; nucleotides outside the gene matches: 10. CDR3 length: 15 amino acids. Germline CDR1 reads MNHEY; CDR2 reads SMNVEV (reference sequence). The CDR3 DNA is TGTGCCAGCAGTGCCAGGGGGACGGGGTTCTACGAGCAGTACGTC. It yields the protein CASSARGTGFYEQYV.

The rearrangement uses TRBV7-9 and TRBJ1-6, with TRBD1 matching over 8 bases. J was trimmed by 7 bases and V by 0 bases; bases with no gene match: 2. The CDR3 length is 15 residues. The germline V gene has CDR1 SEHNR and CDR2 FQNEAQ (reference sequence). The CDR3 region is CASSLAGQGNSPLHF. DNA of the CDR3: TGTGCCAGCAGCTTAGCCGGACAGGGCAATTCACCCCTCCACTTT.

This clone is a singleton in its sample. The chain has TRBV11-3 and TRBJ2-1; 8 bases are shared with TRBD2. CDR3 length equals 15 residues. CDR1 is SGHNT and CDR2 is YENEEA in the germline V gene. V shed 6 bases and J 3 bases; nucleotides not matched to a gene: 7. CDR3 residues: CASSWYSGDYNEQFF. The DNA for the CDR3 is TGTGCCAGCAGTTGGTATAGCGGGGACTACAATGAGCAGTTCTTC.